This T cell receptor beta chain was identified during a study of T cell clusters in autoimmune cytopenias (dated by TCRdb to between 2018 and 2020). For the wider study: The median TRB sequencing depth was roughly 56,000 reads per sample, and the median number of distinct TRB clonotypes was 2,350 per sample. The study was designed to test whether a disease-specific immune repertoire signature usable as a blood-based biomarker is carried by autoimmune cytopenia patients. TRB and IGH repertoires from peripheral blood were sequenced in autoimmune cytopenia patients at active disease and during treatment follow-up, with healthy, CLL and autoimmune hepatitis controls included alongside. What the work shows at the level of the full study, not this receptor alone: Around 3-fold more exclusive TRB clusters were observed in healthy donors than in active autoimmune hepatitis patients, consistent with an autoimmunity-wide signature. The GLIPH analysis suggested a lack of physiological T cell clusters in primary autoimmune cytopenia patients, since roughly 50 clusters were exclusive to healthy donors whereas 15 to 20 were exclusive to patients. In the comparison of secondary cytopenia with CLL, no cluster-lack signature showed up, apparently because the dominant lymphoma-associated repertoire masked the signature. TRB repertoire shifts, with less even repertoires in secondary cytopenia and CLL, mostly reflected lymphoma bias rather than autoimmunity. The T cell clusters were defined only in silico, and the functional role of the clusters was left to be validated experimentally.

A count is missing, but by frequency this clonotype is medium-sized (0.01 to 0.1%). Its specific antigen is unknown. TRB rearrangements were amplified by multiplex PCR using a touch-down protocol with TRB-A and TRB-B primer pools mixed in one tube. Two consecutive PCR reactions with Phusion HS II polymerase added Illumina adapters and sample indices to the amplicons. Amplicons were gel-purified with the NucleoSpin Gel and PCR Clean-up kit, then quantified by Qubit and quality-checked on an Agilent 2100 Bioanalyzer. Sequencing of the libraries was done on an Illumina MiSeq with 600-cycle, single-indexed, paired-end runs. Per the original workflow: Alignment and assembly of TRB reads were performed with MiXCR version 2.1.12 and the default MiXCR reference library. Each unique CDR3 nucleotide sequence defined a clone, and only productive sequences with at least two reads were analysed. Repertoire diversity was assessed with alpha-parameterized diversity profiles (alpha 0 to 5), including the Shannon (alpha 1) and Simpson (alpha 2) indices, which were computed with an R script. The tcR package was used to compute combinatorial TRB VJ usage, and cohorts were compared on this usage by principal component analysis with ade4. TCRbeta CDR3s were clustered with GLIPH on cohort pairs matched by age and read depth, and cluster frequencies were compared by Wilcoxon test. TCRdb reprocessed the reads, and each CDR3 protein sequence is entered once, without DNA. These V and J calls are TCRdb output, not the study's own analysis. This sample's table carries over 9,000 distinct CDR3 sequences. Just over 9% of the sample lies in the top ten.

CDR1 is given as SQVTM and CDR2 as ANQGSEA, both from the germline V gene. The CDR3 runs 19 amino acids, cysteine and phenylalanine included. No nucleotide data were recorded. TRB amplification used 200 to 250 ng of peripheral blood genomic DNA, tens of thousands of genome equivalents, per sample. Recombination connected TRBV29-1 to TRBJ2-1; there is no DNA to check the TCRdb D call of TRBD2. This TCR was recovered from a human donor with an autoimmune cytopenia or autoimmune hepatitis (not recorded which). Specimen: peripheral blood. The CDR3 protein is CSVEDLRARRQGASNEQFF.